This passage covers 15 T cell receptor beta chains from one sample sequenced in a study of blood T cell repertoires in COVID-19. The data were produced by immunoSEQ multiplex PCR, yet TCRdb's version contains in-frame clones alone and is incomplete. The sample shows 150,000 to 200,000 clones, around four fifths of them seen only once. Specimen: peripheral blood. The receptors were sampled from an older woman with COVID-19, enrolled during active disease.

The chain combines TRBV19 with TRBJ1-3, with no clear D. From germline, CDR1 is LNHDA and CDR2 SQIVND (reference sequence). CDR3 length equals 15 residues. Trimming shortened V by 7 bases and J by 0 bases, and 13 bases separated the two germline ends. For the CDR3, the DNA is TGTGCCAGTACCCTAAGACTATTCTCTGGAAACACCATATATTTT. It is translated as CASTLRLFSGNTIYF. Filled out from reference TRBV19 and TRBJ1-3, the complete variable domain reads DGGITQSPKYLFRKEGQNVTLSCEQNLNHDAMYWYRQDPGQGLRLIYYSQIVNDFQKGDIAEGYSVSREKKESFPLTVTSAQKNPTAFYLCASTLRLFSGNTIYFGEGSWLTVV.

V is TRBV2 and J is TRBJ2-2; the match to TRBD1 covers 12 bases. Germline V gives CDR1 SNHLY, CDR2 FYNNEI. Trimming at V came to 11 bases and at J to 6 bases, leaving 4 bases not matched to a gene. The CDR3 totals 13 residues. The CDR3 DNA follows: TGTGCCGGGGACAGGGGGCTGGCCGGGGAGCTGTTTTTT. Amino acid sequence: CAGDRGLAGELFF.

The gene calls are TRBV24-1 and TRBJ2-2; no firm D call. The germline gives CDR1 KGHDR, CDR2 SFDVKD. The CDR3 consists of 14 residues. With 8 bases removed from V and 4 bases from J, the gap between germline ends came to 13 bases. The CDR3 loop reads CATTGEPGTGELFF. In DNA form, the CDR3 reads TGTGCCACCACCGGAGAGCCTGGCACCGGGGAGCTGTTTTTT.

With regard to this clone: This sample also contains other DNA sequences that code for the same CDR3. This sequence joins TRBV6-5 and TRBJ1-1; 8 bases align to TRBD1. With V trimmed by 0 bases and J by 5 bases, 5 bases remained unmatched. Per the germline V gene, CDR1 is MNHEY and CDR2 is SVGAGI. The CDR3 totals 15 residues. Here the CDR3 DNA reads TGTGCCAGCAGTTACTCGAGACAGGGGAGGACTGAAGCTTTCTTT. It yields the protein CASSYSRQGRTEAFF.

The chain joins TRBV20-1 to TRBJ1-1, with D possibly being TRBD1 (6 bases). The CDR3 length is 11 residues. Per the germline V gene, CDR1 is DFQATT and CDR2 is SNEGSKA (reference sequence). V lost 0 bases and J 9 bases, leaving 8 bases between the germline ends. This CDR3 reads CSARDRDKAFF. The CDR3, as DNA: TGCAGTGCTAGAGACAGGGACAAAGCTTTCTTT.

The V and J genes are TRBV5-1 and TRBJ1-6; 11 positions agree with TRBD1. The J segment lost 7 bases and the V segment lost 2 bases, leaving 5 bases of the junction unmatched. The CDR3 has 16 amino acids. The V gene's germline CDR1 is SGHRS and CDR2 YFSETQ. The CDR3 region is CASSFGQGASNSPLHF. The CDR3 nucleotides are TGCGCCAGCAGCTTTGGACAGGGGGCGTCAAATTCACCCCTCCACTTT.

The chain links TRBV21-1 to TRBJ1-5; the listed D gene, TRBD1, was not tested against the DNA. TRBV21-1 is labeled a pseudogene. This CDR3 is built from 14 residues. In nucleotides, the CDR3 is TGTGCCAGCAGCCACCGGGACAGGAATCAGCCCCAGCATTTT. Translating gives CASSHRDRNQPQHF.

V is TRBV27 and J is TRBJ1-1, with 8 bases aligning to TRBD1. This CDR3 comprises 14 residues. V lost 5 bases and J lost 1; bases outside the gene matches: 3. CDR1 and CDR2 from the germline V gene are MNHEY and SMNVEV (reference sequence). CDR3 sequence (DNA): TGTGCCAGCAGTCACGGACAGGGGAACACTGAAGCTTTCTTT. It specifies CASSHGQGNTEAFF.

With regard to this clone: Other DNA sequences from this sample encode an identical CDR3 as well. This sequence joins TRBV5-1 and TRBJ1-1, with TRBD1 matching over 9 bases. The CDR3 totals 14 residues. V trimming: 4 bases; J trimming: 1 base; junction bases outside the gene matches: 2. Germline lookup yields CDR1 SGHRS and CDR2 YFSETQ. CDR3 DNA: TGCGCCAGCAGCCGGGGACAGGGGAACACTGAAGCTTTCTTT. This gives the protein CASSRGQGNTEAFF.

The CDR3 spells CASSLGGVKGYTF. In DNA form, the CDR3 reads TGTGCCAGCAGTCTCGGGGGGGTAAAAGGCTACACCTTC. The V and J genes are TRBV28 and TRBJ1-2; D is perhaps TRBD1 (5 bases). The CDR3 loop spans 13 amino acids. V was shortened by 5 bases and J by 8 bases, with 15 bases between the two germline ends. The germline CDR1 and CDR2 sequences are MDHEN and SYDVKM.

The CDR3 protein is CASSLGKEGSYNEQFF. The CDR3 nucleotides are TGTGCCAGCAGCTTGGGTAAGGAGGGATCCTACAATGAGCAGTTCTTC. This chain links TRBV5-8 with TRBJ2-1; tentatively, D is TRBD2 (6 bases). Between the trimmed V and J ends, which lost 0 bases and 1 base, there was a span of 11 bases. This CDR3 is built from 16 residues. Germline values: CDR1 SGHTS, CDR2 YDEGEE.

As to this clone: The same CDR3 can be traced to other DNA sequences in this sample. The V gene is TRBV6-5, the J gene TRBJ1-2; the D is unclear. CDR1 and CDR2 (germline): MNHEY, SVGAGI. This CDR3 has 13 residues. Trimming removed 0 bases at V and 1 base at J, with 3 bases between. CDR3 coding DNA: TGTGCCAGCAGTTACTCTTATAACTATGGCTACACCTTC. It yields the protein CASSYSYNYGYTF.

This clone was found a few times. The genes are TRBV30 and TRBJ1-2, with a possible D match to TRBD1 (5 bases). Between the trimmed V and J ends, which lost 0 bases and 4 bases, there was a span of 12 bases. Per the germline V gene, CDR1 is GTSNPN and CDR2 is SVGIG (reference sequence). The CDR3 runs 14 residues. CDR3 loop: CAWSVQGSGYGYTF. CDR3 coding DNA: TGTGCCTGGAGTGTTCAGGGAAGTGGCTATGGCTACACCTTC.

The genes are TRBV7-8 and TRBJ1-4; D is possibly TRBD1 (6 bases). This CDR3 has 15 residues. The V and J ends lost 5 bases and 7 bases respectively, with 17 bases between them. CDR1 and CDR2 from the germline V gene are SGHVS and FQNEAQ. Written as DNA, the CDR3 is TGTGCCAGCAGCGAAGGGGGGGGCGTCTCTGAAAAACTGTTTTTT. This translates into CASSEGGGVSEKLFF.

The chain recombines TRBV7-9 with TRBJ2-1; TRBD2 agrees at 9 bases. With 0 bases clipped from V and 6 bases from J, the junction kept 9 bases outside the gene matches. Germline values: CDR1 SEHNR, CDR2 FQNEAQ (reference sequence). The CDR3 has 17 amino acids. In nucleotides, the CDR3 is TGTGCCAGCAGCTTAGCGGGTAGCGGGAGCTCTGGCAATGAGCAGTTCTTC. Translating gives CASSLAGSGSSGNEQFF.